This entry lists 5 T cell receptor beta chains sequenced from one sample in a study of cytomegalovirus exposure and HLA in healthy donors. The PCR employed 60 Vbeta primers together with 13 Jbeta primers. Method: immunoSEQ multiplex PCR; TCRdb's copy keeps in-frame clones and lacks some. Here the sample spans about 180,000 clones, around three quarters being singletons. The sequenced sample consisted of PBMCs. Receptor source: a man aged 40-55 years in good health and CMV-seronegative.

The chain couples TRBV9 to TRBJ2-7; 8 bases line up with TRBD2. The CDR3 loop spans 16 amino acids. Germline values: CDR1 SGDLS, CDR2 YYNGEE. V dropped 0 bases and J dropped 6; count of bases not matched to a gene: 11. The CDR3 spells CASSVVSGGLIGEQYF. CDR3 DNA: TGTGCCAGCAGCGTAGTCTCGGGGGGGCTCATTGGCGAGCAGTACTTC.

This chain links TRBV4-1 with TRBJ2-5; 7 bases line up with TRBD1. The CDR3 is 15 residues long. Per the germline V gene, CDR1 is MGHRA and CDR2 is YSYEKL. The junction had 9 bases not matched to a gene; V was cut back by 3 bases and J by 5 bases. The CDR3 region has the DNA TGCGCCAGCAGCCAGGACAAGGGGGCCGGGGAGACCCAGTACTTC. It translates to CASSQDKGAGETQYF.

V gene TRBV15 combines with J gene TRBJ2-6; 7 bases are shared with TRBD1. The V gene end was trimmed by 7 bases and the J gene end by 2 bases; junction bases not matched to a gene: 8. The CDR3 is 16 amino acids. Germline values: CDR1 LNHNV, CDR2 YYDKDF (reference sequence). CDR3 in amino acids: CATTIPTGAGANVLTF. For the CDR3, the DNA is TGTGCCACCACCATACCCACAGGGGCTGGGGCCAACGTCCTGACTTTC.

This sequence joins TRBV11-3 and TRBJ2-7; 7 bases map to TRBD1. Germline-derived CDR1 and CDR2 are SGHNT and YENEEA. The CDR3 totals 14 residues. Trimming took 5 bases from V and 2 from J; bases not matched to a gene: 6. The CDR3 DNA sequence: TGTGCCAGCAGCAGGGGGCAATGGCCCTACGAGCAGTACTTC. Protein: CASSRGQWPYEQYF.

V gene TRBV6-5 combines with J gene TRBJ2-5; a possible D gene is TRBD1 (6 bases). Germline-derived CDR1 and CDR2 are MNHEY and SVGAGI. This CDR3 has 13 residues. V lost 10 bases to trimming and J lost 5 bases, with 17 bases between them. The CDR3 protein is CATATGIGETQYF. The CDR3 nucleotides are TGTGCCACCGCAACAGGGATAGGGGAGACCCAGTACTTC.